The 32 T cell receptor beta chains below all came from one sample that was sequenced in a study of PD-1 blockade in classical Hodgkin lymphoma. All patients relapsed after autologous stem cell transplantation, and brentuximab vedotin exposure varied. Clones were sequenced by immunoSEQ multiplex PCR, and TCRdb holds only the in-frame ones, with some missing. Among 40,000 or so clones listed, approximately 78% were seen once. Sequences were derived from peripheral blood mononuclear cells (PBMCs), sampled at baseline. These receptors originate from a human donor with classical Hodgkin lymphoma.

The rearrangement uses TRBV7-8 and TRBJ2-3, with 8 bases fitting TRBD1. The CDR3 contains 17 residues. In germline, CDR1 is SGHVS, CDR2 FQNEAQ. J was trimmed by 0 bases and V by 0 bases; bases with no gene match: 5. This CDR3 is CASSLAQGAGSTDTQYF. In nucleotides, the CDR3 is TGTGCCAGCAGCTTAGCCCAGGGGGCGGGAAGCACAGATACGCAGTATTTT.

The chain recombines TRBV18 with TRBJ2-2, with 9 bases aligning to TRBD2. V shed 3 bases and J 0 bases; nucleotides not matched to a gene: 5. The CDR3 is made up of 17 amino acids. Germline-derived CDR1 and CDR2 are KGHSH and LQKENI. The CDR3 here is CASSPSERGANTGELFF. CDR3 nucleotides: TGTGCCAGCTCACCCAGCGAGCGGGGGGCGAACACCGGGGAGCTGTTTTTT.

The V and J genes are TRBV5-6 and TRBJ2-7, with a tentative D call TRBD1 (6 bases). From germline, CDR1 is SGHDT and CDR2 YYEEEE. Between the trimmed V and J ends, which lost 0 bases and 3 bases, there was a span of 16 bases. The CDR3 is 16 amino acids. The CDR3 spells CASSLEGVRRFYEQYF. CDR3 bases: TGTGCCAGCAGCTTGGAGGGGGTCAGGCGATTCTACGAGCAGTACTTC.

J is TRBJ1-1 and V is TRBV29-1; no clear D gene. Germline CDR1 reads SQVTM; CDR2 reads ANQGSEA. V dropped 3 bases and J dropped 7 bases, with 9 bases sitting between them. The CDR3 is 11 amino acids. The CDR3 bases are TGCAGCGTTGAGGGTGGAATTGAAGCTTTCTTT. It yields the protein CSVEGGIEAFF.

This clone has a handful of counts. The chain joins TRBV19 to TRBJ1-5, with unresolved D. Deletions cut 10 bases from V and 5 bases from J, with 15 bases between. This CDR3 comprises 13 residues. Germline V gene lookup returns CDR1 LNHDA and CDR2 SQIVND (reference sequence). The DNA for the CDR3 is TGTGCCACCGCGAGGGAGGTCGATCAGCCCCAGCATTTT. Protein product: CATAREVDQPQHF.

The CDR3 bases are TGTGCCACCAGCAGAGATTGGGTAAAGCGGGATGAAAAACTGTTTTTT. Its translation: CATSRDWVKRDEKLFF. The chain is built from TRBV15 and TRBJ1-4; D gene ambiguous. Germline CDR1 is LNHNV and CDR2 is YYDKDF (reference sequence). The CDR3 length is 16 residues. Trimming took off 0 bases at V and 6 bases at J, with 14 bases between the two ends. The full variable domain, rest sourced from reference TRBV15 and TRBJ1-4, is DAMVIQNPRYQVTQFGKPVTLSCSQTLNHNVMYWYQQKSSQAPKLLFHYYDKDFNNEADTPDNFQSRRPNTSFCFLDIRSPGLGDTAMYLCATSRDWVKRDEKLFFGSGTQLSVL.

The table lists this clone with a few counts. This chain joins TRBV7-2 and TRBJ1-6; 9 bases are a match to TRBD1. The CDR3 covers 15 residues. The junction had 1 base not matched to a gene; V was cut back by 1 base and J by 6 bases. The germline CDR1 and CDR2 sequences are SGHTA and FQGNSA. The CDR3 DNA follows: TGTGCCAGCAGCTTAGAACAGGGGGCTAATTCACCCCTCCACTTT. Translating gives CASSLEQGANSPLHF.

The rearrangement links TRBV5-4 to TRBJ1-1; D is ambiguous. The germline CDR1 and CDR2 sequences are SGHNT and YYREEE (reference sequence). The V end lost 5 bases, the J end lost 14 bases, and 22 bases lay between the germline ends. The CDR3 covers 13 residues. This CDR3 is CASRLPGDMEIFF. CDR3 sequence (DNA): TGTGCCAGCAGGTTACCTGGCGACATGGAAATATTCTTT.

The V gene is TRBV4-2, the J gene TRBJ2-1; 10 bases align to TRBD2. Germline values: CDR1 LGHNA, CDR2 YNFKEQ. V gave up 0 bases and J gave up 2 bases; unmatched junction bases: 7. There are 18 residues in the CDR3. CDR3 residues: CASSQDRASGGPYNEQFF. In DNA, the CDR3 is TGTGCCAGCAGCCAAGATAGGGCTAGCGGGGGCCCCTACAATGAGCAGTTCTTC.

V is TRBV5-6 and J is TRBJ2-3, with a weak D call TRBD2 (5 bases). V lost 4 bases, J lost 8 bases, and 20 bases lay in between. The germline V gene has CDR1 SGHDT and CDR2 YYEEEE. The CDR3 consists of 15 residues. The CDR3 protein is CASSLQDVARSTQYF. The CDR3, as DNA: TGTGCCAGCAGCCTCCAAGACGTAGCGCGGAGTACGCAGTATTTT. Complete variable domain (other parts from reference TRBV5-6 and TRBJ2-3): DAGVTQSPTHLIKTRGQQVTLRCSPKSGHDTVSWYQQALGQGPQFIFQYYEEEERQRGNFPDRFSGHQFPNYSSELNVNALLLGDSALYLCASSLQDVARSTQYFGPGTRLTVL.

J is TRBJ2-1 and V is TRBV13; 9 nucleotides line up with TRBD2. Looked up from germline, CDR1 is PRHDT and CDR2 is FYEKMQ (reference sequence). This CDR3 comprises 15 residues. V trimming: 1 base; J trimming: 2 bases; junction bases outside the gene matches: 0. DNA for the CDR3: TGTGCCAGCAGCTTAGTAGCGGGGGCCTACAATGAGCAGTTCTTC. It yields the protein CASSLVAGAYNEQFF.

The chain has TRBV2 and TRBJ1-5; D unresolved. This CDR3 contains 15 residues. V lost 4 bases, J lost 0 bases, and 10 bases lay in between. Germline values: CDR1 SNHLY, CDR2 FYNNEI. The CDR3 DNA reads TGTGCCAGCAGTGGGGTCGGGTATAGCAATCAGCCCCAGCATTTT. It translates to CASSGVGYSNQPQHF.

The CDR3 DNA follows: TGTGCCAGCAGCCAGGAGGGGACTAGCGGTGAGACCCAGTACTTC. Translating gives CASSQEGTSGETQYF. This sequence joins TRBV4-2 and TRBJ2-5; 11 bases fit TRBD2. The CDR3 totals 15 residues. V shed 3 bases and J 5 bases; nucleotides not matched to a gene: 5. CDR1 is LGHNA and CDR2 is YNFKEQ in the germline V gene.

In its sample, this clone was seen once. This rearrangement joins TRBV19 to TRBJ2-7; 9 bases line up with TRBD2. The length of the CDR3 is 13 residues. From germline, CDR1 is LNHDA and CDR2 SQIVND (reference sequence). Trimming took 7 bases from V and 2 from J; bases not matched to a gene: 3. In DNA, the CDR3 is TGTGCCAGTACACTAGCGGGCCCCTACGAGCAGTACTTC. Its translation is CASTLAGPYEQYF.

This chain joins TRBV6-6 and TRBJ2-5; D might be TRBD2 (6 bases). The germline gives CDR1 MNHNY, CDR2 SVGAGI (reference sequence). V was shortened by 6 bases and J by 3 bases, with 17 bases between the two germline ends. The CDR3 spans 15 residues. The CDR3 DNA is TGTGCCAGCAGCGGTGGGACTCCAAGCAAAGAGACCCAGTACTTC. As protein: CASSGGTPSKETQYF.

V usage is TRBV7-2 and J usage is TRBJ2-7; D may be TRBD1 (6 bases). Germline lookup yields CDR1 SGHTA and CDR2 FQGNSA. The CDR3 is made up of 15 amino acids. V was cut by 5 bases and J by 3 bases, with 17 bases left in between. CDR3 nucleotides: TGTGCCAGCAGCCCCTCTGCGGACAGTTTCTACGAGCAGTACTTC. Translation gives CASSPSADSFYEQYF.

This clone was recorded a few times. The chain links TRBV5-5 to TRBJ2-1; TRBD2 matches 8 bases. This CDR3 spans 15 amino acids. Germline CDR1 and CDR2: SGHKS and YYEKEE (reference sequence). J gave up 7 bases and V 4 bases, and 10 bases lay outside the gene matches. The CDR3 sequence: CASSPSGLVRNEQFF. In nucleotides, the CDR3 is TGTGCCAGCAGCCCTAGCGGGTTAGTGAGGAATGAGCAGTTCTTC.

The gene calls are TRBV4-1 and TRBJ1-1; D unclear. CDR1 is MGHRA, CDR2 YSYEKL, per germline. With 1 base removed from V and 1 base from J, the gap between germline ends came to 10 bases. The CDR3 has 15 residues. Here the CDR3 reads CASSQVYHRNTEAFF. CDR3 sequence (DNA): TGCGCCAGCAGCCAAGTATATCACCGGAACACTGAAGCTTTCTTT.

The CDR3 DNA reads as TGTGCCAGCAGCGGAAGACAGTGGACCGAAGCTTTCTTT. Residues: CASSGRQWTEAFF. The chain carries TRBV7-2 and TRBJ1-1; TRBD1 is a possible D gene (5 bases). Germline V gene data show CDR1 as SGHTA and CDR2 as FQGNSA. The CDR3 runs to 13 residues. Trimming left V 5 bases short and J 8 bases short, with 15 bases between.

The V gene is TRBV7-8, the J gene TRBJ2-3; tentative D call: TRBD2 (7 bases). This CDR3 has 16 residues. V lost 0 bases, J lost 6 bases, and 16 bases lay in between. Germline V gene data show CDR1 as SGHVS and CDR2 as FQNEAQ. CDR3 nucleotide sequence: TGTGCCAGCAGCTTAGCTGTCGGTGGGAGGGGGGATACGCAGTATTTT. It yields the protein CASSLAVGGRGDTQYF.

This chain connects TRBV6-1 to TRBJ1-4, with TRBD1 as a possible D gene (5 bases). Germline lookup yields CDR1 MNHNS and CDR2 SASEGT. CDR3 length: 14 residues. The V and J ends lost 6 bases and 5 bases respectively, with 13 bases between them. Here the CDR3 reads CASSPAGENEKLFF. CDR3 DNA sequence: TGTGCCAGCAGCCCGGCGGGGGAAAATGAAAAACTGTTTTTT.

The chain combines TRBV6-1 with TRBJ1-2; D gene unclear. V was clipped by 2 bases and J by 7 bases, with 11 bases between them. The CDR3 runs 13 residues. The germline gives CDR1 MNHNS, CDR2 SASEGT. The CDR3 loop reads CASSELRHRGYTF. For the CDR3, the DNA is TGTGCCAGCAGTGAACTTAGACACCGTGGCTACACCTTC.

This chain connects TRBV6-5 to TRBJ2-2, with D hard to call. The ends were cut back, 4 bases at V and 5 bases at J, with 5 bases in the middle. Germline V gene lookup returns CDR1 MNHEY and CDR2 SVGAGI. The CDR3 sequence is 12 residues long. DNA for the CDR3: TGTGCCAGCAGTTTCGGTACCGGGGAGCTGTTTTTT. This translates into CASSFGTGELFF.

The CDR3 DNA is TGTGCCAGCAGTGTAGCCCCGGGCGAGACGAGTGGCTACACCTTC. Translation gives CASSVAPGETSGYTF. This rearrangement joins TRBV6-4 to TRBJ1-2; D remains ambiguous. Deletions cut 4 bases from V and 7 bases from J, with 19 bases between. The CDR3 loop spans 15 amino acids. CDR1 and CDR2 from the germline V gene are MRHNA and SNTAGT.

V gene TRBV29-1 combines with J gene TRBJ2-7, with TRBD1 matching over 7 bases. Germline CDR1 SQVTM, CDR2 ANQGSEA. This CDR3 has 13 residues. J lost 4 bases, V lost 5 bases, and 8 bases had no gene match. This CDR3 reads CSVRAGGEYEQYF. The CDR3 DNA reads as TGCAGCGTTCGGGCAGGGGGAGAATACGAGCAGTACTTC.

By sample fraction, this clone is medium-sized. The CDR3 protein is CASSLAASTNTGELFF. The CDR3 nucleotides are TGTGCCAGCAGCTTGGCGGCTAGCACGAACACCGGGGAGCTGTTTTTT. The chain carries TRBV5-4 and TRBJ2-2; a possible D gene is TRBD2 (5 bases). Germline CDR1 is SGHNT and CDR2 is YYREEE (reference sequence). Trimming removed 0 bases from V and 0 bases from J, with 9 bases in between. The CDR3 runs 16 residues.

This clone was seen only once. The chain combines TRBV21-1 with TRBJ2-5; the DNA was not used to check the table's D call, TRBD2. TRBV21-1 is marked as a pseudogene. The CDR3 covers 12 residues. CDR3 protein: CAGWGDGETQYF. CDR3 DNA sequence: TGTGCCGGCTGGGGGGACGGAGAGACCCAGTACTTC.

The genes are TRBV18 and TRBJ2-7; TRBD1 matches at 9 bases. Germline V gene lookup returns CDR1 KGHSH and CDR2 LQKENI. J was trimmed by 5 bases and V by 6 bases; bases with no gene match: 14. The CDR3 sequence is 16 residues long. CDR3 protein: CASSPIPGQGSNEQYF. DNA for the CDR3: TGTGCCAGCTCGCCGATACCCGGACAGGGGTCCAACGAGCAGTACTTC.

This clone appeared a few times. This chain joins TRBV2 and TRBJ2-5; D may correspond to TRBD1 or TRBD2 (5 bases each). Per the germline V gene, CDR1 is SNHLY and CDR2 is FYNNEI. There are 13 residues in the CDR3. V was shortened by 4 bases and J by 5 bases, with 11 bases between the two germline ends. The CDR3 region has the DNA TGTGCCAGCAGTGTAGGGACCGCGGAGACCCAGTACTTC. This sequence encodes CASSVGTAETQYF.

CDR3 DNA: TGTGCCTGGAGTTGGGGCGGCGAGCAGTACTTC. This codes for CAWSWGGEQYF. The chain recombines TRBV30 with TRBJ2-7, with D perhaps TRBD1 (5 bases). CDR3 length: 11 amino acids. From germline, CDR1 is GTSNPN and CDR2 SVGIG (reference sequence). The V gene lost 2 bases and the J gene lost 6 bases, with 8 bases spanning the gap.

The chain links TRBV7-3 to TRBJ2-3; D perhaps matches TRBD2 (7 bases). This CDR3 region has 14 residues. V was cut by 4 bases and J by 9 bases, with 17 bases left in between. CDR1 SGHTA and CDR2 FQGTGA come from the germline V gene. The CDR3 is CASSSSGGLGTQYF. CDR3 DNA sequence: TGTGCCAGCAGCTCGTCCGGGGGGCTCGGGACGCAGTATTTT.

This chain links TRBV5-4 with TRBJ2-2; a possible D gene is TRBD2 (7 bases). The V and J ends lost 4 bases and 5 bases respectively, with 18 bases between them. The CDR3 contains 16 residues. CDR1 SGHNT and CDR2 YYREEE come from the germline V gene (reference sequence). The CDR3 sequence is CASSQSDGGRTGELFF. The CDR3 coding sequence is TGTGCCAGCAGCCAATCCGACGGGGGGCGGACCGGGGAGCTGTTTTTT.